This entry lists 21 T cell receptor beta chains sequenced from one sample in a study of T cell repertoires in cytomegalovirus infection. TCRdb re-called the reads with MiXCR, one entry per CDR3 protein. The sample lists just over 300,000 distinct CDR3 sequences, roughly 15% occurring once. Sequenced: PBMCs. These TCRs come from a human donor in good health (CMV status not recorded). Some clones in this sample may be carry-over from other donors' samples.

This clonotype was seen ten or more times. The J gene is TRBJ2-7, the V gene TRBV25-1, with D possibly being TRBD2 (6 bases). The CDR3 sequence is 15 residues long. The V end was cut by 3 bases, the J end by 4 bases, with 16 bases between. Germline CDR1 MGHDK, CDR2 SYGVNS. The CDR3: CASSDAGLGVYEQYF. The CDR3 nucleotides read TGTGCCAGCAGTGACGCGGGACTCGGGGTGTACGAGCAGTACTTC.

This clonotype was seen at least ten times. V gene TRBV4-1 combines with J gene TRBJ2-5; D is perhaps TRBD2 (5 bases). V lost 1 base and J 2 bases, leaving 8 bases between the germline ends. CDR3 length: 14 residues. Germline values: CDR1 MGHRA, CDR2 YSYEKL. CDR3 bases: TGCGCCAGCAGCCAAGGACGGGGACAAGAGACCCAGTACTTC. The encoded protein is CASSQGRGQETQYF.

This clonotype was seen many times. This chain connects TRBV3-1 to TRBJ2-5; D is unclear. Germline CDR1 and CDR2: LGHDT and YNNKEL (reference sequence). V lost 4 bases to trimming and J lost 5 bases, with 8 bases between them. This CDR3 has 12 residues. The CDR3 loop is CASSPSMETQYF. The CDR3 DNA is TGTGCCAGCAGCCCCTCGATGGAGACCCAGTACTTC.

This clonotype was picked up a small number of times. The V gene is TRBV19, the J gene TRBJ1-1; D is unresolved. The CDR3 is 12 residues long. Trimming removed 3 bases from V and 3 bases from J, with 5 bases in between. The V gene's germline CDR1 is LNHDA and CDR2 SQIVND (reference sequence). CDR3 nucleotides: TGTGCCAGTAGTATGGGGTACACTGAAGCTTTCTTT. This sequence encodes CASSMGYTEAFF.

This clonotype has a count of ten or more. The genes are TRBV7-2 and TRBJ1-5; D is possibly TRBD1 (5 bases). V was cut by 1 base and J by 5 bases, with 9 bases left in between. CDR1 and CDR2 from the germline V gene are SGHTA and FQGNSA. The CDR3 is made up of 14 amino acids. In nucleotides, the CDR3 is TGTGCCAGCAGCTTAGTGGGGCAGGATCAGCCCCAGCATTTT. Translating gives CASSLVGQDQPQHF. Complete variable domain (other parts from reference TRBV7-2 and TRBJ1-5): GAGVSQSPSNKVTEKGKDVELRCDPISGHTALYWYRQSLGQGLEFLIYFQGNSAPDKSGLPSDRFSAERTGGSVSTLTIQRTQQEDSAVYLCASSLVGQDQPQHFGDGTRLSIL.

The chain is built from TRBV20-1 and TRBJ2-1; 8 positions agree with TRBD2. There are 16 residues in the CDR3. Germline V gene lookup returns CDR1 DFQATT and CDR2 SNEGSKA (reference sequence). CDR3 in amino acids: CSAPSGGSNSYNEQFF. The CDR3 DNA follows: TGCAGCGCTCCGTCGGGGGGGTCTAACTCCTACAATGAGCAGTTCTTC.

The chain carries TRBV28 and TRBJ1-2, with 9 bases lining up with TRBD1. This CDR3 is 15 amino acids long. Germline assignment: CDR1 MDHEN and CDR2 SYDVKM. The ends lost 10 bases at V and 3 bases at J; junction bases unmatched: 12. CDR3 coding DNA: TGTGCCACCATCTACCCCGGGACAGGGCACTATGGCTACACCTTC. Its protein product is CATIYPGTGHYGYTF.

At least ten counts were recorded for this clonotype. CDR3 nucleotides: TGTGCCAGCAGCCCCCGGACGGAAATGAACACTGAAGCTTTCTTT. Its translation: CASSPRTEMNTEAFF. The chain is built from TRBV7-2 and TRBJ1-1; D unresolved. Trimming took 5 bases from V and 0 from J, leaving 13 bases between them. Germline CDR1 reads SGHTA; CDR2 reads FQGNSA. The CDR3 sequence is 15 residues long.

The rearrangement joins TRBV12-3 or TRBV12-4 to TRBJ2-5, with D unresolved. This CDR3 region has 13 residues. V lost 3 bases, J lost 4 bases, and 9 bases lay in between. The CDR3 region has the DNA TGTGCCAGCAGTTTTTCGTTTGGAGAGACCCAGTACTTC. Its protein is CASSFSFGETQYF.

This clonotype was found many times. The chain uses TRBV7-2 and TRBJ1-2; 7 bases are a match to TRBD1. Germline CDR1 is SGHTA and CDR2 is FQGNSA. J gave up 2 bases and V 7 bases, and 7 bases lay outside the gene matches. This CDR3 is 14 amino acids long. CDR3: CASTRQGENYGYTF. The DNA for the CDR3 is TGTGCCAGCACCCGACAGGGAGAGAACTATGGCTACACCTTC.

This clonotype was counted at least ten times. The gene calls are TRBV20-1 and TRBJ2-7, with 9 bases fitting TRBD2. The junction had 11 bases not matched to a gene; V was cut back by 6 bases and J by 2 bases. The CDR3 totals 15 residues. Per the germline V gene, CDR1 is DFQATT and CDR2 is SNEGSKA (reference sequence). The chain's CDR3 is CSALPTAGGTYEQYF. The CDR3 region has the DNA TGCAGTGCCCTCCCGACGGCGGGGGGGACCTACGAGCAGTACTTC.

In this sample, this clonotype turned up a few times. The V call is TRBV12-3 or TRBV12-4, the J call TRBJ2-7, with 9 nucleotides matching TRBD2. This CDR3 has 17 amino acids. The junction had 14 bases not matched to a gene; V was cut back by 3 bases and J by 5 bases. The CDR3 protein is CASSFRVAGAKTDEQYF. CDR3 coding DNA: TGTGCCAGCAGTTTCAGGGTAGCGGGGGCTAAAACGGACGAGCAGTACTTC.

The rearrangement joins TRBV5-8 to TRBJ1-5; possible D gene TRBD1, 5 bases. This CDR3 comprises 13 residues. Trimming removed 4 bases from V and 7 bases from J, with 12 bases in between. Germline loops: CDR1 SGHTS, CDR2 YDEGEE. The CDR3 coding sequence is TGTGCCAGCAGCCCCAGGGTTCGGCAGCCCCAGCATTTT. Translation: CASSPRVRQPQHF.

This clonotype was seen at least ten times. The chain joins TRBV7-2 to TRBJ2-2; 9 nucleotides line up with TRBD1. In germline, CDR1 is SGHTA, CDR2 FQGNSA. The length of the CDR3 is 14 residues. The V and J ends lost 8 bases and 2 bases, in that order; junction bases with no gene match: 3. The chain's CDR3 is CASSGQGNTGELFF. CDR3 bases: TGTGCCAGCTCGGGACAGGGTAACACCGGGGAGCTGTTTTTT.

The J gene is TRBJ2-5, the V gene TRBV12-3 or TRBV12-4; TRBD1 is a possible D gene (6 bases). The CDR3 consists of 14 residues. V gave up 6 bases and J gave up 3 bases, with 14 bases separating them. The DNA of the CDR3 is TGTGCCAGCAGCCAGACAGGACGCGAAGAGACCCAGTACTTC. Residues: CASSQTGREETQYF.

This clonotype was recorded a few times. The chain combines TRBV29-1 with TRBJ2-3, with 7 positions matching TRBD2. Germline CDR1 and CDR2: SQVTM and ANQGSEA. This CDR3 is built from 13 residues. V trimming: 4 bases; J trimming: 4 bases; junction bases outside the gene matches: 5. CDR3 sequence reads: CSVGMAGADTQYF. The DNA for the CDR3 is TGCAGCGTTGGGATGGCGGGGGCAGATACGCAGTATTTT.

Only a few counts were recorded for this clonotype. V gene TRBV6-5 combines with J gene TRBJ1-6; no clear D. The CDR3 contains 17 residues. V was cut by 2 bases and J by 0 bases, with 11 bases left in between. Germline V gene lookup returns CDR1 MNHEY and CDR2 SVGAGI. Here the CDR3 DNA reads TGTGCCAGCAGTTACAATAGGGCTTCCTCCTATAATTCACCCCTCCACTTT. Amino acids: CASSYNRASSYNSPLHF.

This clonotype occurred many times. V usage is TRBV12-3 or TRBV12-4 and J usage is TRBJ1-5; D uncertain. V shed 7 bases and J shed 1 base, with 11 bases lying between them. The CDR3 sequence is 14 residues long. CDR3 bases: TGTGCCAGCACCGCCGTTGAAAGCAATCAGCCCCAGCATTTT. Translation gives CASTAVESNQPQHF.

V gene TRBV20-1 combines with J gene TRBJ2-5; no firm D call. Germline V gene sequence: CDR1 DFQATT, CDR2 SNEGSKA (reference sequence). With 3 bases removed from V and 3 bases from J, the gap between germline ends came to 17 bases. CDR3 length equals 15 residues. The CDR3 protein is CSAREKGWEEETQYF. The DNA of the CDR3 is TGCAGTGCTAGGGAGAAAGGTTGGGAAGAAGAGACCCAGTACTTC.

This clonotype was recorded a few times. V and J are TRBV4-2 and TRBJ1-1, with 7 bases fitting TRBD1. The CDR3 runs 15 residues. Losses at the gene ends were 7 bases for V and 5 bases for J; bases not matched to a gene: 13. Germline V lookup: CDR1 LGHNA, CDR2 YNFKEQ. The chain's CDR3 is CASNSRDSEGTEAFF. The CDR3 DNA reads TGTGCCAGCAACTCCCGGGACAGCGAGGGGACTGAAGCTTTCTTT.

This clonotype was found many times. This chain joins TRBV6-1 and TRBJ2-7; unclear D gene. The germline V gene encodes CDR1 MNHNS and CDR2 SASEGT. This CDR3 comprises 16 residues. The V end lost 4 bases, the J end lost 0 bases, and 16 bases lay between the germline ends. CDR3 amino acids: CASSVEDAGFSYEQYF. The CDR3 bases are TGTGCCAGCAGTGTTGAAGATGCAGGATTCTCCTACGAGCAGTACTTC.